A selection of T cell receptor beta chains follows, all from one sample in a study of T-cell reconstitution after alpha-beta-depleted transplantation in children. One entry per CDR3 protein, called by TCRdb with MiXCR from the PCR reads. Altogether 780,000 or so distinct CDR3 sequences are present, roughly 15% being singletons, with the ten largest covering roughly 4.8%. The sequencing used PBMCs, mostly from graft donor cells, collected 360 days after TCRalphabeta/CD19-depleted stem cell transplant. The origin of the receptors is a male patient younger than 18 who had a stem cell transplant for acute lymphoblastic leukemia, so the T cells may come from the graft donor. CDR3s include the opening cysteine and the closing phenylalanine or tryptophan. D genes are given only for firm matches.

j_call	d_call	v_call	cdr3_length	cdr3_aa
TRBJ2-1	TRBD2	TRBV5-1	15	CASSSSGRENNEQFF
TRBJ1-2	.	TRBV5-1	13	CASRGGGRGGYTF
TRBJ1-2	TRBD1	TRBV5-1	16	CASSAAPGQGLDGYTF
TRBJ2-7	.	TRBV7-2	16	CASSFMLSGPNREQYF
TRBJ2-7	.	TRBV12-3/TRBV12-4	16	CASSHFRRDKSYEQYF
TRBJ1-5	TRBD1	TRBV5-1	15	CASSLGQGNNQPQHF
TRBJ2-1	TRBD1	TRBV6-1	15	CASRRTGTGANEQFF
TRBJ1-1	TRBD1	TRBV7-9	15	CASSPTTGSRTEAFF
TRBJ2-1	TRBD1	TRBV20-1	15	CSAHRGASSYNEQFF
TRBJ1-5	.	TRBV7-8	18	CASSLARGGPLGNQPQHF
TRBJ2-1	.	TRBV24-1	14	CATSAEGSYNEQFF
TRBJ2-3	.	TRBV7-8	18	CASSLARELAASTDTQYF
TRBJ1-2	.	TRBV25-1	11	CASSEWEGYTF
TRBJ2-3	.	TRBV7-9	17	CASSFVNRDSGTDTQYF
TRBJ2-7	.	TRBV5-1	13	CASSLGITYEQYF
TRBJ2-7	.	TRBV12-3/TRBV12-4	12	CASRAGLSEQYF
TRBJ2-7	.	TRBV19	12	CATSYGTYEQYF
TRBJ2-2	TRBD2	TRBV18	19	CASSPRRTSGRANTGELFF
TRBJ2-1	TRBD1	TRBV9	18	CASSVARDRRGTDNEQFF
TRBJ2-5	.	TRBV15	15	CATSRAGMYQETQYF
TRBJ1-5	TRBD1	TRBV29-1	14	CSVLDRGINQPQHF
TRBJ2-2	TRBD1	TRBV27	15	CASIPRAGGPGELFF
TRBJ2-7	.	TRBV7-9	13	CASSLGTANEQYF
TRBJ2-2	.	TRBV7-3	16	CASSPPGRSNTGELFF
TRBJ2-7	TRBD1	TRBV27	16	CASSLLTPGQGYEQYF
TRBJ2-7	.	TRBV27	14	CASSSGTSTYEQYF
TRBJ2-2	.	TRBV27	14	CASSLTSGAGELFF
TRBJ1-1	TRBD1	TRBV10-2	15	CASSEGTGRPIRAFF
TRBJ2-7	TRBD2	TRBV11-2	17	CASSLATSGRATYEQYF
TRBJ2-3	.	TRBV5-1	14	CASSLVAGTDTQYF
TRBJ2-1	TRBD2	TRBV5-1	15	CASSVQRGRNNEQFF
TRBJ2-1	.	TRBV12-3/TRBV12-4	13	CASSHLRVGEQFF
TRBJ2-1	.	TRBV5-1	12	CASSLEVEEQFF
TRBJ2-2	.	TRBV5-1	13	CASSLVIAGELFF
TRBJ2-6	.	TRBV19	15	CASLAGGPGANVLTF
TRBJ2-5	TRBD2	TRBV9	19	CASSRTGTSGSRSRETQYF
TRBJ2-7	.	TRBV5-1	14	CASSLDGGSYEQYF
TRBJ2-1	TRBD2	TRBV5-1	16	CASSFPLAATLGEQFF
TRBJ2-2	TRBD1	TRBV4-1	15	CASSFGQGPRRELFF
TRBJ2-7	TRBD2	TRBV20-1	12	CSARSTSSRGYF
TRBJ1-6	.	TRBV11-2	14	CASSLIGPNSPLHF